These 30 T cell receptor beta chains share one sample of origin, sequenced in a study of CD8 T cells in ankylosing spondylitis. TCRdb re-called the 5' RACE reads with MiXCR, one entry per CDR3 protein. This sample has approximately 150,000 distinct CDR3 sequences, with approximately 10% found just once. The sample was blood, either unsorted or a sorted T cell fraction (not recorded which). The receptor set was obtained from a female donor with ankylosing spondylitis or in good health (not recorded which).

The rearrangement links TRBV9 to TRBJ1-1; TRBD1 might be the D (5 bases). CDR1 SGDLS and CDR2 YYNGEE come from the germline V gene. V was shortened by 3 bases and J by 3 bases, with 9 bases between the two germline ends. This CDR3 is built from 13 residues. The CDR3 spells CASSAARDTEAFF. DNA of the CDR3: TGTGCCAGCAGCGCAGCCAGGGACACTGAAGCTTTCTTT.

V is TRBV13 and J is TRBJ2-1; D unresolved. The V gene lost 5 bases and the J gene lost 2 bases, with 13 bases spanning the gap. Germline V gene data show CDR1 as PRHDT and CDR2 as FYEKMQ (reference sequence). The CDR3 is 15 residues long. In nucleotides, the CDR3 is TGTGCCAGCAGCCCCAGGTTAGAGACCTACAATGAGCAGTTCTTC. Translated: CASSPRLETYNEQFF.

Many counts were recorded for this clonotype. The rearrangement links TRBV29-1 to TRBJ1-2; TRBD1 aligns across 7 bases. Germline loops: CDR1 SQVTM, CDR2 ANQGSEA. The CDR3 covers 11 residues. J was trimmed by 1 base and V by 7 bases; bases with no gene match: 0. For the CDR3, the DNA is TGCAGCGGGGACAGTAACTATGGCTACACCTTC. It codes for CSGDSNYGYTF. The variable domain in full, with the rest retrieved from reference TRBV29-1 and TRBJ1-2, is SAVISQKPSRDICQRGTSLTIQCQVDSQVTMMFWYRQQPGQSLTLIATANQGSEATYESGFVIDKFPISRPNLTFSTLTVSNMSPEDSSIYLCSGDSNYGYTFGSGTRLTVV.

This clonotype was found a few times. The V and J genes are TRBV6-6 and TRBJ2-3; D may be TRBD1 (7 bases). Trimming left V 6 bases short and J 6 bases short, with 13 bases between. The CDR3 is 13 amino acids. The germline V gene encodes CDR1 MNHNY and CDR2 SVGAGI (reference sequence). This CDR3 reads CASRAGGGDTQYF. CDR3 coding DNA: TGTGCCAGCAGGGCCGGAGGGGGCGATACGCAGTATTTT.

This clonotype has a handful of counts. J is TRBJ2-7 and V is TRBV13; 8 bases fit TRBD2. The V segment lost 5 bases and the J segment 4 bases; nucleotides outside the gene matches: 10. The germline V gene has CDR1 PRHDT and CDR2 FYEKMQ (reference sequence). This CDR3 has 15 amino acids. The CDR3 loop is CASSPRGGQGYEQYF. CDR3 nucleotide sequence: TGTGCCAGCAGCCCCCGGGGGGGCCAGGGATACGAGCAGTACTTC.

This clonotype showed up just a few times. V and J are TRBV4-3 and TRBJ2-7, with D possibly being TRBD1 (5 bases). V was trimmed by 0 bases and J by 2 bases, leaving 11 bases between them. Germline values: CDR1 LGHNA, CDR2 YSLEER. This CDR3 comprises 15 residues. The chain's CDR3 is CASSQDLGVAYEQYF. Here the CDR3 DNA reads TGCGCCAGCAGCCAAGATCTAGGGGTGGCCTACGAGCAGTACTTC.

This clonotype is medium-sized in the sample. This chain connects TRBV24-1 to TRBJ2-1, with 7 nucleotides matching TRBD2. The CDR3 loop spans 15 amino acids. In germline, CDR1 is KGHDR, CDR2 SFDVKD. Trimming removed 8 bases from V and 8 bases from J; junction bases left unmatched: 14. CDR3 sequence: CATKGASGESDEQFF. CDR3 nucleotide sequence: TGTGCCACCAAAGGAGCCAGCGGGGAGAGCGATGAGCAGTTCTTC.

This clonotype was seen only a few times. The rearrangement uses TRBV14 and TRBJ1-1; D call uncertain. V shed 3 bases and J shed 6 bases, with 11 bases lying between them. CDR1 is SGHDN and CDR2 is FVKESK in the germline V gene. This CDR3 comprises 13 residues. The chain's CDR3 is CASSQVVGSEAFF. For the CDR3, the DNA is TGTGCCAGCAGCCAGGTTGTGGGCTCTGAAGCTTTCTTT.

This clonotype showed up many times. The chain couples TRBV5-1 to TRBJ1-2; tentatively, D is TRBD1 (5 bases). The germline V gene encodes CDR1 SGHRS and CDR2 YFSETQ. V was trimmed by 0 bases and J by 6 bases, leaving 9 bases between them. This CDR3 comprises 13 residues. In nucleotides, the CDR3 is TGCGCCAGCAGCTTGGGGGGCGCGGATGGCTACACCTTC. Translation: CASSLGGADGYTF. Variable domain in full (rest from reference TRBV5-1 and TRBJ1-2): KAGVTQTPRYLIKTRGQQVTLSCSPISGHRSVSWYQQTPGQGLQFLFEYFSETQRNKGNFPGRFSGRQFSNSRSEMNVSTLELGDSALYLCASSLGGADGYTFGSGTRLTVV.

The rearrangement uses TRBV7-9 and TRBJ1-4, with D possibly TRBD1 on 6 matching bases. The CDR3 contains 15 residues. Trimming stripped 5 bases from V and 8 bases from J, with 18 bases between. The germline V gene encodes CDR1 SEHNR and CDR2 FQNEAQ (reference sequence). The CDR3 sequence is CASSLYLGGDEKLFF. CDR3 coding DNA: TGTGCCAGCAGCCTATATTTGGGGGGCGACGAAAAACTGTTTTTT.

In this sample, this clonotype turned up many times. The chain is built from TRBV11-2 and TRBJ2-3, with D maybe TRBD2 (5 bases). The CDR3 totals 18 residues. CDR1 SGHAT and CDR2 FQNNGV come from the germline V gene. The V end was cut by 1 base, the J end by 3 bases, with 20 bases between. DNA for the CDR3: TGTGCCAGCAGCTTAGTCGGCCGGGGAGAGATATCTACAGATACGCAGTATTTT. It translates to CASSLVGRGEISTDTQYF.

This clonotype occurred many times. The chain links TRBV7-8 to TRBJ2-1, with a tentative D call TRBD2 (6 bases). The V end lost 5 bases, the J end lost 2 bases, and 16 bases lay between the germline ends. Germline assignment: CDR1 SGHVS and CDR2 FQNEAQ. This CDR3 is built from 16 residues. CDR3 in amino acids: CASSPHVAATYNEQFF. CDR3 in DNA: TGTGCCAGCAGCCCCCATGTAGCGGCTACCTACAATGAGCAGTTCTTC.

V gene TRBV7-2 combines with J gene TRBJ2-4, with TRBD1 as a possible D gene (5 bases). This CDR3 contains 12 residues. V was cut by 5 bases and J by 8 bases, with 10 bases left in between. The V gene's germline CDR1 is SGHTA and CDR2 FQGNSA. The CDR3 DNA sequence: TGTGCCAGCAGCAACAGGAGAGACATTCAGTACTTC. It yields the protein CASSNRRDIQYF.

This clonotype was recorded a few times. V usage is TRBV6-1 and J usage is TRBJ2-5, with 8 nucleotides matching TRBD2. The trim removed 10 bases at V and 5 bases at J, leaving 12 bases unmatched. Germline V gives CDR1 MNHNS, CDR2 SASEGT. The CDR3 is made up of 14 amino acids. The chain's CDR3 is CATRAGETFETQYF. The CDR3 nucleotides read TGTGCCACCAGAGCGGGAGAAACGTTTGAGACCCAGTACTTC.

There are a few counts of this clonotype. The DNA of the CDR3 is TGTGCCAGCAGCTTAGAGTGGCTGGGGGAGCTGTTTTTT. This sequence encodes CASSLEWLGELFF. This chain joins TRBV7-9 and TRBJ2-2; D not certain. Between the trimmed V and J ends, which lost 1 base and 8 bases, there was a span of 8 bases. The CDR3 extends over 13 amino acids. CDR1 is SEHNR, CDR2 FQNEAQ, per germline (reference sequence).

This clonotype was recorded at least ten times. The chain joins TRBV12-3 or TRBV12-4 to TRBJ2-1, with 11 bases that match TRBD2. Trimming took 5 bases from V and 6 from J; bases not matched to a gene: 3. CDR3 size: 14 residues. CDR3 residues: CASSVGLAGNEQFF. CDR3 in DNA: TGTGCCAGCAGTGTTGGACTAGCGGGCAATGAGCAGTTCTTC.

This clonotype was detected only a few times. This chain links TRBV5-6 with TRBJ1-1; D gene ambiguous. V was trimmed by 1 base and J by 4 bases, leaving 8 bases between them. Per the germline V gene, CDR1 is SGHDT and CDR2 is YYEEEE. This CDR3 region has 13 residues. In nucleotides, the CDR3 is TGTGCCAGCAGCTTGTTTTCGGCCACTGAAGCTTTCTTT. Translated, it gives CASSLFSATEAFF.

This clonotype has only a few counts. The V gene is TRBV4-3, the J gene TRBJ2-3; D is ambiguous. The germline V and J ends were trimmed by 2 bases and 6 bases, with 15 bases remaining between them. The CDR3 totals 15 residues. The germline V gene has CDR1 LGHNA and CDR2 YSLEER. The CDR3 coding sequence is TGCGCCAGCAGCCAACGTCAGACGGCCCGGGATACGCAGTATTTT. Translated: CASSQRQTARDTQYF.

This clonotype was detected a few times. The rearrangement uses TRBV11-2 and TRBJ1-1, with D hard to call. Trimming stripped 1 base from V and 6 bases from J, with 9 bases between. Germline V gives CDR1 SGHAT, CDR2 FQNNGV. The CDR3 contains 13 residues. CDR3 sequence (DNA): TGTGCCAGCAGCTTAGTCCCGGACGCTGAAGCTTTCTTT. Amino acids: CASSLVPDAEAFF.

In the case of this clonotype: A read error may produce the germline difference seen at one junction end. The chain joins TRBV12-3 or TRBV12-4 to TRBJ2-2, with 10 bases matching TRBD2. CDR3 length: 18 amino acids. The CDR3 nucleotides read TGTACCAGCAGTACTCAACCGGTTGCACTAGCGGGGACCGGGGAGCTGTTTTTT. Residues: CTSSTQPVALAGTGELFF.

V gene TRBV2 combines with J gene TRBJ2-7; TRBD2 might be the D (6 bases). Germline CDR1 is SNHLY and CDR2 is FYNNEI. With 0 bases removed from V and 2 bases from J, the gap between germline ends came to 14 bases. The CDR3 length is 16 residues. The chain's CDR3 is CASSEAGGLLTYEQYF. DNA for the CDR3: TGTGCCAGCAGTGAAGCGGGGGGACTCCTAACCTACGAGCAGTACTTC.

The chain links TRBV10-2 to TRBJ2-5; D perhaps matches TRBD2 (5 bases). The germline V and J ends were trimmed by 5 bases and 9 bases, with 13 bases remaining between them. Germline V gene sequence: CDR1 WSHSY, CDR2 SAAADI. This CDR3 is 12 amino acids long. CDR3 sequence reads: CASSISPGAQYF. In nucleotides, the CDR3 is TGCGCCAGCAGTATCAGCCCCGGGGCCCAGTACTTC.

This clonotype occurred a few times. The rearrangement uses TRBV7-8 and TRBJ1-1; weak D call: TRBD1 (5 bases). The germline CDR1 and CDR2 sequences are SGHVS and FQNEAQ. The V gene lost 1 base and the J gene lost 5 bases, with 14 bases spanning the gap. The CDR3 loop spans 15 amino acids. This CDR3 reads CASSLVDPGGTEAFF. The CDR3 DNA reads as TGTGCCAGCAGCTTAGTCGACCCCGGGGGGACTGAAGCTTTCTTT.

This clonotype has just a few counts. This sequence joins TRBV5-8 and TRBJ1-2; no clear D gene. With 0 bases removed from V and 8 bases from J, the gap between germline ends came to 11 bases. The CDR3 extends over 13 amino acids. Germline lookup yields CDR1 SGHTS and CDR2 YDEGEE. The CDR3: CASSLGAFGGYTF. In DNA, the CDR3 is TGTGCCAGCAGCTTGGGCGCCTTCGGGGGCTACACCTTC.

This clonotype occurred a few times. The V call is TRBV6-5, the J call TRBJ2-5; D ambiguous. Germline V gene data show CDR1 as MNHEY and CDR2 as SVGAGI. Trimming pared 2 bases from V and 4 bases from J, leaving 5 bases between. The CDR3 sequence is 12 residues long. Here the CDR3 reads CASSYDRETQYF. The CDR3 DNA reads TGTGCCAGCAGTTACGATAGAGAGACCCAGTACTTC.

In this sample, this clonotype turned up a few times. The chain carries TRBV12-3 or TRBV12-4 and TRBJ1-2; no clear D gene. CDR3 length equals 15 residues. The V gene lost 3 bases and the J gene lost 4 bases, with 15 bases spanning the gap. The CDR3 region is CASSFSTFEPYGYTF. Here the CDR3 DNA reads TGTGCCAGCAGTTTCTCGACCTTCGAGCCCTATGGCTACACCTTC.

This clonotype was detected only a few times. The chain recombines TRBV12-3 or TRBV12-4 with TRBJ1-5; 8 positions agree with TRBD1. Trimming cost V 6 bases and J 3 bases; bases outside gene matches: 1. This CDR3 has 13 amino acids. The CDR3 nucleotides are TGTGCCAGCAGGGACAGGGTCAATCAGCCCCAGCATTTT. Protein: CASRDRVNQPQHF.

V gene TRBV15 combines with J gene TRBJ2-5; D remains unclear. With 0 bases removed from V and 5 bases from J, the gap between germline ends came to 7 bases. CDR3 length equals 13 residues. Germline values: CDR1 LNHNV, CDR2 YYDKDF (reference sequence). DNA for the CDR3: TGTGCCACCAGCAGAGAATCCTGGGAGACCCAGTACTTC. It translates to CATSRESWETQYF.

This clonotype was counted only a few times. This chain connects TRBV6-5 to TRBJ2-1, with D unresolved. This CDR3 region has 12 residues. Trimming removed 2 bases at V and 6 bases at J, with 5 bases between. Germline values: CDR1 MNHEY, CDR2 SVGAGI. Here the CDR3 DNA reads TGTGCCAGCAGTTACGGTGTCAATGAGCAGTTCTTC. Translating it yields CASSYGVNEQFF.

The rearrangement joins TRBV5-6 to TRBJ2-7; 7 nucleotides match TRBD1. The CDR3 contains 14 residues. CDR1 is SGHDT and CDR2 is YYEEEE in the germline V gene. After removal of 2 bases from V and 2 bases from J, the junction contained 4 bases not matched to a gene. In DNA form, the CDR3 reads TGTGCCAGCAGCTTTCGGGACAGTGCCTACGAGCAGTACTTC. Amino acids: CASSFRDSAYEQYF.